This TCR beta chain was sequenced for a study of cytomegalovirus exposure and HLA in healthy donors. Points from the study as a whole: A later analysis linked a missense variant in DCLRE1C to the trimming of TCR beta V and J genes.

Germline CDR1 MDHEN, CDR2 SYDVKM. This CDR3 has 17 amino acids. V gave up 6 bases and J gave up 0 bases, with 20 bases separating them. This clone was detected a few times. Antigen unknown. With 60 Vbeta and 13 Jbeta primers, the PCR was carried out. Data came from immunoSEQ multiplex PCR; TCRdb stores just in-frame clones and leaves some out. The sample lists around 130,000 clones, roughly 88% occurring once. The sequence was obtained from a woman aged 18-30 years in good health and CMV-seropositive. Sequencing input: PBMCs. V usage is TRBV28 and J usage is TRBJ1-1; D unresolved. The CDR3: CASSQTRGMNLNTEAFF. CDR3 in DNA: TGTGCCAGCAGCCAAACGAGAGGGATGAACTTGAACACTGAAGCTTTCTTT. The complete variable domain, with remaining parts taken from reference TRBV28 and TRBJ1-1, reads DVKVTQSSRYLVKRTGEKVFLECVQDMDHENMFWYRQDPGLGLRLIYFSYDVKMKEKGDIPEGYSVSREKKERFSLILESASTNQTSMYLCASSQTRGMNLNTEAFFGQGTRLTVV.